The clone carrying this T cell receptor beta chain has only a few counts. The antigen is unknown. It was with a sample-barcoded 5' primer and a J-beta primer mix that a second PCR of roughly 7 to 12 cycles was run. Using its own MiXCR run on the 5' RACE reads, TCRdb lists one record per CDR3 protein. The repertoire consists of about 1.6 million distinct CDR3 sequences, with around 36% occurring once and the leading ten covering around 10%. This sample is drawn from a study of blood T cells in healthy people across ages. Findings of the study overall: The long-lived group displayed more naive CD4+ cells, plus higher diversity, than the aged donors did.

V was pared by 0 bases and J by 0 bases, with 7 bases of the junction left unmatched. The length of the CDR3 is 18 residues. Germline V gene lookup returns CDR1 SGHDT and CDR2 YYEEEE. This chain links TRBV5-6 with TRBJ2-5; 11 bases align to TRBD2. The origin of this receptor is a woman in her twenties or thirties in good health. Sequencing was performed on blood. In DNA form, the CDR3 reads TGTGCCAGCAGCTTGGAGGCGACTAGCGGGGATTACCAAGAGACCCAGTACTTC. The encoded protein is CASSLEATSGDYQETQYF.